The present entry profiles one T cell receptor beta chain with its context. The antigen is not known. This sample is part of a study of glioma-infiltrating T cells. This CDR3 has 17 residues. Germline CDR1 is SGDLS and CDR2 is YYNGEE. The V gene end was trimmed by 2 bases and the J gene end by 4 bases; junction bases not matched to a gene: 12. Amplification of TCR alpha and beta CDR3 regions from RNA used iRepertoire nested multiplex PCR. For one-step reverse transcription and amplification, 100-400 ng of tissue mRNA or PBMC total RNA was used. TCRdb redid the calling of the multiplex PCR reads with MiXCR, one entry per CDR3 protein. Seen here are approximately 110,000 distinct CDR3 sequences, approximately 25% observed once, and the top ten hold about 16%. Points from the study as a whole: Non-neoplastic patients had below-expected tissue-blood divergence, while all gliomas exceeded expectation. Very few CDR3 sequences were shared between tissue and blood.

The specimen was glioma tissue, nonneoplastic brain tissue, or PBMCs (not recorded which). This clonotype was sampled from a human donor with low-grade glioma or glioblastoma, undergoing nonglioma brain surgery, or in good health (not recorded which). The chain couples TRBV9 to TRBJ2-7, with 10 bases fitting TRBD1. The DNA of the CDR3 is TGTGCCAGCAGCGTGCCGATTCTGGGACAGGGGACGTACGAGCAGTACTTC. Translation: CASSVPILGQGTYEQYF.